This T cell receptor (beta chain) was recorded in a study of shared clonotypes between healthy human individuals. Germline V gene data show CDR1 as SQVTM and CDR2 as ANQGSEA. J gave up 6 bases and V 6 bases, and 2 bases lay outside the gene matches. The CDR3 is 12 amino acids. Genomic DNA of every subset was divided equally among multiple immunoSEQ plates. Sequenced by immunoSEQ multiplex PCR; TCRdb stores in-frame clones only, minus some. The sample holds roughly 1,500,000 clones, 98% to 99% seen once. The chain recombines TRBV29-1 with TRBJ2-3; 11 nucleotides align to TRBD2. Sequencing input: naive CD4+ T cells sorted from blood. Subset indicated: CD45RA+ positively selected. The TCR originated in a young man in good health. CDR3 sequence reads: CSVLAGGDTQYF. CDR3 coding DNA: TGCAGCGTCCTAGCGGGAGGCGATACGCAGTATTTT.